These T cell receptor beta chains were read from a single sample in a study of T cell responses to AZD1222 COVID-19 vaccine. The assay was immunoSEQ multiplex PCR, and TCRdb's table has in-frame clones only and misses some. The sample lists about 150,000 clones, 93% occurring once. The sequencing used peripheral blood, collected on day 0 of AZD1222 vaccination. These receptors were taken from an adult in good health. Each CDR3 is given with its conserved first and last residue. D genes are given only for firm matches. Expanded clones are given a class, and other clones once, few, many or no size at all.

.	TRBV7-9	TRBJ2-1	TRBD2	CASSSNLTSGPYNEQFF	TGTGCCAGCAGCTCTAACCTCACTAGCGGACCCTACAATGAGCAGTTCTTC
.	TRBV19	TRBJ2-7	TRBD2	CATQGAGGDGEQYF	TGTGCCACCCAGGGAGCGGGAGGTGACGGCGAGCAGTACTTC
once	TRBV30	TRBJ1-4	.	CAWSSPGRGNEKLFF	TGTGCCTGGAGTTCTCCGGGACGGGGGAATGAAAAACTGTTTTTT
.	TRBV9	TRBJ2-5	TRBD1	CASSVRRGPGETQYF	TGTGCCAGCAGCGTGCGCAGGGGGCCGGGGGAGACCCAGTACTTC
.	TRBV5-1	TRBJ2-2	.	CASSLAQENTGELFF	TGCGCCAGCAGCTTGGCCCAGGAGAACACCGGGGAGCTGTTTTTT
.	TRBV15	TRBJ1-2	.	CATSREGVPGFYGYTF	TGTGCCACCAGCAGAGAAGGTGTTCCGGGATTCTATGGCTACACCTTC
.	TRBV18	TRBJ1-3	.	CASSQGRPLSGNTIYF	TGTGCCAGCTCACAAGGCAGGCCCCTCTCTGGAAACACCATATATTTT
.	TRBV9	TRBJ2-7	.	CASSVGPSYEQYF	TGTGCCAGCAGCGTTGGGCCTTCCTACGAGCAGTACTTC
.	TRBV5-1	TRBJ2-2	.	CASSLGPTTDTGELFF	TGCGCCAGCAGCTTAGGACCCACCACGGACACCGGGGAGCTGTTTTTT
.	TRBV1	TRBJ2-5	.	CTSSQAPGTGRETQYF	TGCACCAGCAGCCAGGCTCCCGGGACAGGGAGGGAGACCCAGTACTTC
once	TRBV9	TRBJ1-3	TRBD1	CASSARQGSSGNTIYF	TGTGCCAGCAGCGCAAGACAGGGGAGCTCTGGAAACACCATATATTTT
few	TRBV15	TRBJ2-2	.	CATSRDGEGPNTGELFF	TGTGCCACCAGCAGAGATGGCGAGGGCCCTAACACCGGGGAGCTGTTTTTT
once	TRBV5-1	TRBJ1-2	.	CASSLETGNYGYTF	TGCGCCAGCAGCTTGGAAACAGGGAACTATGGCTACACCTTC
once	TRBV25-1	TRBJ1-1	.	CASSERQGLEAFF	TGTGCCAGCAGTGAAAGGCAGGGGCTTGAAGCTTTCTTT
.	TRBV6-5	TRBJ1-1	.	CASIDRRTEAFF	TGTGCCAGCATAGACCGTCGGACTGAAGCTTTCTTT
.	TRBV19	TRBJ1-4	TRBD1	CASSIRTGTGGEKLFF	TGTGCCAGTAGTATACGCACCGGGACAGGGGGAGAAAAACTGTTTTTT
.	TRBV19	TRBJ1-2	.	CASSITRYGYTF	TGTGCCAGTAGTATAACCCGCTATGGCTACACCTTC
once	TRBV12-3/TRBV12-4	TRBJ1-2	.	CASSFGRDYGYTF	TGTGCCAGCAGTTTTGGCCGAGACTATGGCTACACCTTC
.	TRBV5-1	TRBJ2-7	TRBD2	CASSLGASGYEQYF	TGCGCCAGCAGCTTGGGGGCTAGCGGCTACGAGCAGTACTTC
once	TRBV5-1	TRBJ2-2	TRBD2	CASSLSGSRTGELFF	TGCGCCAGCAGCCTAAGCGGGAGTCGCACCGGGGAGCTGTTTTTT
.	TRBV7-9	TRBJ1-5	.	CASSLDGRGANQPQHF	TGTGCCAGCAGCTTAGATGGCAGGGGAGCAAATCAGCCCCAGCATTTT
.	TRBV5-5	TRBJ1-5	.	CASSLISGSNQPQHF	TGTGCCAGCAGCTTGATATCTGGGAGCAATCAGCCCCAGCATTTT
.	TRBV27	TRBJ2-7	.	CASSFGQGSSYEQYF	TGTGCCAGCAGTTTTGGCCAGGGGAGCTCCTACGAGCAGTACTTC
.	TRBV5-1	TRBJ2-3	TRBD2	CASSLVASGKTDTQYF	TGCGCCAGCAGCTTGGTGGCCAGCGGGAAAACAGATACGCAGTATTTT
.	TRBV5-5	TRBJ1-3	.	CASTLDNSGNTIYF	TGTGCCAGCACCCTAGACAACTCTGGAAACACCATATATTTT
.	TRBV7-9	TRBJ1-4	.	CASSLGPEKLFF	TGTGCCAGCAGCTTAGGGCCTGAAAAACTGTTTTTT
once	TRBV5-1	TRBJ2-1	.	CASSLEGNNEQFF	TGCGCCAGCAGCTTGGAAGGGAATAATGAGCAGTTCTTC
.	TRBV5-1	TRBJ1-1	.	CASSYDSPDTEAFF	TGCGCCAGCAGCTACGACAGCCCCGACACTGAAGCTTTCTTT
few	TRBV19	TRBJ1-1	.	CASRLRVMNTEAFF	TGTGCCAGTAGGTTACGGGTCATGAACACTGAAGCTTTCTTT
.	TRBV4-1	TRBJ2-2	TRBD2	CASSQESASGSGTGELFF	TGCGCCAGCAGCCAGGAAAGCGCTAGCGGGAGCGGGACCGGGGAGCTGTTTTTT
.	TRBV4-2	TRBJ1-2	.	CASSQDRNRRPGGYTF	TGTGCCAGCAGCCAAGATCGGAACCGGCGCCCTGGTGGCTACACCTTC
.	TRBV30	TRBJ1-5	.	CAWSVGLSNQPQHF	TGTGCCTGGAGTGTCGGCCTTAGCAATCAGCCCCAGCATTTT
.	TRBV24-1	TRBJ2-3	.	CATSDSAVGDRADTQYF	TGTGCCACCAGTGACTCCGCTGTGGGAGATCGCGCAGATACGCAGTATTTT
.	TRBV19	TRBJ2-1	TRBD1	CASSPGQGNEQFF	TGTGCCAGTAGTCCCGGACAGGGCAATGAGCAGTTCTTC
.	TRBV21-1	TRBJ1-1	.	CASSKVGGGFTEAFF	TGTGCCAGCAGCAAAGTCGGAGGGGGCTTTACTGAAGCTTTCTTT
.	TRBV19	TRBJ1-1	.	CASRQNTEAFF	TGTGCCAGTAGGCAGAACACTGAAGCTTTCTTT
.	TRBV28	TRBJ1-4	.	CASSLRHEKLFF	TGTGCCAGCAGTTTACGGCATGAAAAACTGTTTTTT
.	TRBV6-2/TRBV6-3	TRBJ1-1	.	CASSWERGVVGAFF	TGTGCCAGCAGTTGGGAAAGGGGGGTCGTAGGAGCTTTCTTT
once	TRBV21-1	TRBJ2-7	.	CASKGKALEQYF	TGTGCCAGCAAGGGAAAGGCGCTCGAGCAGTACTTC
.	TRBV11-3	TRBJ1-1	.	CASSSDRNTEAFF	TGTGCCAGCAGTTCCGACAGGAACACTGAAGCTTTCTTT
.	TRBV7-9	TRBJ1-1	.	CASSPKQNTEAFF	TGTGCCAGCAGCCCTAAGCAGAACACTGAAGCTTTCTTT
few	TRBV18	TRBJ1-1	.	CASSPVGGESNTEAFF	TGTGCCAGCTCACCCGTAGGGGGGGAGAGTAACACTGAAGCTTTCTTT
.	TRBV4-2	TRBJ2-5	TRBD2	CASSQVMTSGNQETQYF	TGTGCCAGCAGCCAAGTTATGACTAGCGGGAACCAAGAGACCCAGTACTTC
.	TRBV30	TRBJ2-1	TRBD2	CAWSVRDPGGEQFF	TGTGCCTGGAGTGTGAGGGACCCGGGAGGTGAGCAGTTCTTC
.	TRBV30	TRBJ2-4	.	CAWSPPSGDIQYF	TGTGCCTGGAGCCCCCCTTCTGGGGACATTCAGTACTTC
.	TRBV19	TRBJ2-2	TRBD2	CASSIEGGLGISNTGELFF	TGTGCCAGTAGTATAGAGGGGGGACTAGGGATATCGAACACCGGGGAGCTGTTTTTT
.	TRBV21-1	TRBJ1-2	.	CASSNPSDRRRGYTF	TGTGCCAGCAGCAACCCATCGGACAGGAGAAGGGGCTACACCTTC
.	TRBV27	TRBJ1-2	TRBD1	CASSTTGLGYTF	TGTGCCAGCAGCACGACAGGGCTTGGCTACACCTTC
.	TRBV6-2/TRBV6-3	TRBJ2-7	TRBD2	CASSYLAGGYEQYF	TGTGCCAGCAGTTACCTAGCGGGAGGGTACGAGCAGTACTTC
once	TRBV7-9	TRBJ2-2	TRBD1	CASSDWGQATGELFF	TGTGCCAGCAGCGATTGGGGACAGGCCACCGGGGAGCTGTTTTTT
.	TRBV7-9	TRBJ2-6	.	CARTESGANVLTF	TGTGCCAGAACAGAATCTGGGGCCAACGTCCTGACTTTC